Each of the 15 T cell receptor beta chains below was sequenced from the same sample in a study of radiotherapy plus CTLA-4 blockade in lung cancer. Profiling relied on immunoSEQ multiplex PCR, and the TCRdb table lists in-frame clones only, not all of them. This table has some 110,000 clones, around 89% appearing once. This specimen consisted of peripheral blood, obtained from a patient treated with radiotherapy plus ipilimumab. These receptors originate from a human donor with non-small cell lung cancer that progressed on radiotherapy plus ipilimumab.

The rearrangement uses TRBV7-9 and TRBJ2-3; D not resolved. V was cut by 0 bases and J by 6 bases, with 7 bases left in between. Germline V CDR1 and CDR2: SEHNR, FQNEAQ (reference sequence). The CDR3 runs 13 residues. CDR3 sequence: CASSLAGRDTQYF. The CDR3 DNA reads TGTGCCAGCAGCTTAGCAGGGCGGGATACGCAGTATTTT.

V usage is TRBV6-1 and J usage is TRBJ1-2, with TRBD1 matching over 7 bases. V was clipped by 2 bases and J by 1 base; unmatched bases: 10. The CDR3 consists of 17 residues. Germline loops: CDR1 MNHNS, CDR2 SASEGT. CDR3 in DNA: TGTGCCAGCAGTGAACGAACAACAGGGGCGGGTAACTATGGCTACACCTTC. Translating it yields CASSERTTGAGNYGYTF.

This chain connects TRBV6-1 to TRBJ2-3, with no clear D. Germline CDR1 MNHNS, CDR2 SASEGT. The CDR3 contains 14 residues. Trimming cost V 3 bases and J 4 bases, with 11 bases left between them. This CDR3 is CASSDRDLSDTQYF. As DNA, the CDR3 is TGTGCCAGCAGTGATAGGGATTTATCAGATACGCAGTATTTT.

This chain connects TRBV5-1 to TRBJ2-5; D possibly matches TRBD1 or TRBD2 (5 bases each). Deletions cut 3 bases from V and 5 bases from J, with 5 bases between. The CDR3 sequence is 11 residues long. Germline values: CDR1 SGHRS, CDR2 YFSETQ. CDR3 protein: CASSWGETQYF. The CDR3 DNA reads TGCGCCAGCAGCTGGGGGGAGACCCAGTACTTC. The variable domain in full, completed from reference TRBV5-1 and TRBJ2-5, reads KAGVTQTPRYLIKTRGQQVTLSCSPISGHRSVSWYQQTPGQGLQFLFEYFSETQRNKGNFPGRFSGRQFSNSRSEMNVSTLELGDSALYLCASSWGETQYFGPGTRLLVL.

Here the CDR3 DNA reads TGTGCCAGCAGGTCCCCAGGACAGGGATCCTACGAGCAGTACTTC. Translated: CASRSPGQGSYEQYF. The chain joins TRBV7-3 to TRBJ2-7, with 8 bases lining up with TRBD1. V shed 6 bases and J 1 base; nucleotides not matched to a gene: 8. The germline CDR1 and CDR2 sequences are SGHTA and FQGTGA. This CDR3 has 15 residues.

CDR3 region: CASMSFGISTDTQYF. CDR3 sequence (DNA): TGTGCCAGCATGTCATTCGGGATCAGCACAGATACGCAGTATTTT. V and J are TRBV2 and TRBJ2-3; tentative D call: TRBD2 (5 bases). The CDR3 length is 15 residues. V was pared by 7 bases and J by 0 bases, with 14 bases between. CDR1 and CDR2 from the germline V gene are SNHLY and FYNNEI.

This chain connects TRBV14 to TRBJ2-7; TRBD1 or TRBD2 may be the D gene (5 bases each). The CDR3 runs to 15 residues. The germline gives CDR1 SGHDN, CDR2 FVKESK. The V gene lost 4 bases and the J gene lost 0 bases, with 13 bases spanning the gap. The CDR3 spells CASSPHAGSSYEQYF. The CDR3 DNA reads TGTGCCAGCAGCCCCCACGCAGGGAGCTCCTACGAGCAGTACTTC.

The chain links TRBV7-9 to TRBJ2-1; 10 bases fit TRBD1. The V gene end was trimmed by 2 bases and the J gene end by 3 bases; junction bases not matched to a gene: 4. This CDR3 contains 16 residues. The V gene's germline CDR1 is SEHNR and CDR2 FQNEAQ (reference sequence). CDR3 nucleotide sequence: TGTGCCAGCAGCTTATCGACAGGGGGCGGCTACAATGAGCAGTTCTTC. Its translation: CASSLSTGGGYNEQFF.

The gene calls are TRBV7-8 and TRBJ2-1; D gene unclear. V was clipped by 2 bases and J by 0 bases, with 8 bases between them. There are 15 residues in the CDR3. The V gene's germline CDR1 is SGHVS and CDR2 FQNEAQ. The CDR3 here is CASSLITSSYNEQFF. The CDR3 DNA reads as TGTGCCAGCAGCTTAATCACGAGCTCCTACAATGAGCAGTTCTTC.

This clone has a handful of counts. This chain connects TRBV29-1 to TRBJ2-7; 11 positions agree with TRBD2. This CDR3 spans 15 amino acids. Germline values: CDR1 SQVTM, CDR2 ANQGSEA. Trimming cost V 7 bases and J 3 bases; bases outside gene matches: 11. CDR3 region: CSAQVSSGRHYEQYF. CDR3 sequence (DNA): TGCAGCGCCCAAGTTTCTAGCGGGAGGCACTACGAGCAGTACTTC.

The CDR3 loop is CASNAGWGGNEQFF. The CDR3 nucleotides read TGTGCCAGCAACGCGGGGTGGGGTGGGAATGAGCAGTTCTTC. The chain combines TRBV6-6 with TRBJ2-1; D possibly corresponds to TRBD2 (6 bases). Trimming cost V 7 bases and J 7 bases, with 17 bases left between them. Germline V gives CDR1 MNHNY, CDR2 SVGAGI (reference sequence). The CDR3 has 14 amino acids.

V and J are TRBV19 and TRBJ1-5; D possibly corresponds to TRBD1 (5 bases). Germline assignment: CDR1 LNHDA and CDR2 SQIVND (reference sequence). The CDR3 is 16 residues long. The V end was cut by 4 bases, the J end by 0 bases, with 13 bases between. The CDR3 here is CASSTALGVSNQPQHF. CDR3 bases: TGTGCCAGTAGTACCGCACTGGGGGTTAGCAATCAGCCCCAGCATTTT.

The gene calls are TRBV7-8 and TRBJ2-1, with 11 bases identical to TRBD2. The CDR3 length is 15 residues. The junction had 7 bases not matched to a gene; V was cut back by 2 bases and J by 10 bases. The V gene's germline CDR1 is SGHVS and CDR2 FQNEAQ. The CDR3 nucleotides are TGTGCCAGCAGCTTACCACTAGCGGGAGTGTCCGAGCAGTTCTTC. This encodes CASSLPLAGVSEQFF.

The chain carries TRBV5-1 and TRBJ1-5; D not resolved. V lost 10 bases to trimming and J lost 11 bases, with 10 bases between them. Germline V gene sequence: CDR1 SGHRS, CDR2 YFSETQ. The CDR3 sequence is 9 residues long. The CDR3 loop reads CAHPGAQHF. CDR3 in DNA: TGCGCCCACCCGGGCGCCCAGCATTTT.

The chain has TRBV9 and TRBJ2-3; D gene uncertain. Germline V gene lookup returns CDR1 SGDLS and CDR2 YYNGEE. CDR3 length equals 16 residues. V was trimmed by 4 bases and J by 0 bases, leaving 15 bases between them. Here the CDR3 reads CASSPQYSLSTDTQYF. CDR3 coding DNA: TGTGCCAGCAGCCCCCAGTATTCCCTTAGCACAGATACGCAGTATTTT.